The rows below give T cell receptor beta chains drawn from one sample of a study of OX40 agonist ivuxolimab in advanced cancers. TCRdb's table, derived via immunoSEQ multiplex PCR, lists solely in-frame clones and lacks some. The table records over 30,000 clones, roughly 89% of them present only once. The sample in question was CD4+ or CD8+ T cells sorted from blood, obtained in a trial of the OX40 agonist ivuxolimab. The source is an adult with an advanced solid tumor such as melanoma, head and neck, liver or kidney cancer. CDR3s include the opening cysteine and the closing phenylalanine or tryptophan. A D gene is named only where the DNA matches it firmly. Expanded clones get a size class; other rows say once, few or many, or leave the size out.

j_call d_call clone_size v_call cdr3_aa cdr3_nt
TRBJ2-3 . . TRBV2 CASSEAQDSTDTQYF TGTGCCAGCAGTGAAGCGCAGGACAGCACAGATACGCAGTATTTT
TRBJ2-3 . . TRBV29-1 CSVDLGIGTDTQYF TGCAGCGTAGACCTCGGCATAGGCACAGATACGCAGTATTTT
TRBJ2-5 . . TRBV5-4 CASRYEGQETQYF TGTGCCAGCAGGTACGAGGGGCAAGAGACCCAGTACTTC
TRBJ2-1 . few TRBV6-5 CASSYLGLDNEQFF TGTGCCAGCAGTTACTTAGGCTTGGACAATGAGCAGTTCTTC
TRBJ2-7 . . TRBV28 CASSRSEQYF TGTGCCAGCAGTAGGTCCGAGCAGTACTTC
TRBJ2-2 TRBD2 . TRBV14 CASSQDLAIAGVTGELFF TGTGCCAGCAGCCAAGACCTCGCGATAGCGGGAGTTACCGGGGAGCTGTTTTTT
TRBJ2-7 . . TRBV5-1 CASKVTGEQGNLYEQYF TGCGCCAGCAAGGTAACGGGGGAACAGGGTAACCTGTACGAGCAGTACTTC
TRBJ2-1 TRBD1 . TRBV7-9 CASSLTGDDYNEQFF TGTGCCAGCAGCTTGACAGGGGACGACTACAATGAGCAGTTCTTC
TRBJ2-1 . . TRBV7-9 CASSLSRENNNEQFF TGTGCCAGCAGCTTAAGTCGTGAAAACAACAATGAGCAGTTCTTC
TRBJ2-4 . . TRBV5-1 CASSLDLAKNIQYF TGCGCCAGCAGCTTGGACCTAGCCAAAAACATTCAGTACTTC
TRBJ2-5 TRBD2 . TRBV29-1 CSVEGGGLAGRQETQYF TGCAGCGTTGAAGGAGGCGGACTAGCGGGGAGACAAGAGACCCAGTACTTC
TRBJ1-2 . . TRBV28 CASSPGPTVGYTF TGTGCCAGCAGCCCCGGACCGACCGTTGGCTACACCTTC
TRBJ2-7 TRBD1 . TRBV29-1 CSVAPLTGMESYEQYF TGCAGCGTTGCTCCCCTGACAGGGATGGAATCCTACGAGCAGTACTTC
TRBJ2-1 . . TRBV5-1 CASSFTGPDGNEQFF TGCGCCAGCAGCTTTACAGGGCCGGACGGCAATGAGCAGTTCTTC
TRBJ2-1 TRBD1 . TRBV11-3 CASSFVGTGYNEQFF TGTGCCAGCAGCTTTGTTGGGACAGGCTACAATGAGCAGTTCTTC
TRBJ1-2 . . TRBV6-5 CASSYYGANYGYTF TGTGCCAGCAGTTACTACGGGGCGAACTATGGCTACACCTTC
TRBJ2-1 . . TRBV27 CASSSSNEQFF TGTGCCAGCAGTTCCAGCAATGAGCAGTTCTTC
TRBJ2-1 . . TRBV5-8 CASSLSLTSANEQFF TGTGCCAGCAGCTTGAGTTTGACCTCCGCCAATGAGCAGTTCTTC
TRBJ2-2 TRBD1 . TRBV9 CASSPYRTGISTGELFF TGTGCCAGCAGCCCATACCGGACAGGGATCAGCACCGGGGAGCTGTTTTTT
TRBJ2-7 TRBD1 . TRBV27 CASSQQGAWYEQYF TGTGCCAGCAGTCAACAGGGGGCTTGGTACGAGCAGTACTTC
TRBJ1-2 . . TRBV5-1 CASSLGTGDYGYTF TGCGCCAGCAGCTTGGGTACAGGAGACTATGGCTACACCTTC
TRBJ2-7 . once TRBV6-1 CASSELGHVSYEQYF TGTGCCAGCAGTGAATTGGGACACGTCTCCTACGAGCAGTACTTC
TRBJ1-4 TRBD1 . TRBV27 CASSIFGTGFEKLFF TGTGCCAGCAGTATCTTTGGGACAGGGTTTGAAAAACTGTTTTTT
TRBJ2-1 TRBD2 . TRBV19 CASSIGGTTTEQFF TGTGCCAGTAGTATAGGAGGGACTACGACGGAGCAGTTCTTC
TRBJ2-2 TRBD1 once TRBV4-1 CASRRQGAGELFF TGCGCCAGCAGACGACAGGGTGCCGGGGAGCTGTTTTTT
TRBJ2-7 . . TRBV2 CASRGIEQYF TGTGCCAGCAGGGGTATTGAGCAGTACTTC
TRBJ1-4 . . TRBV7-9 CASSPDTTRTEKLFF TGTGCCAGCAGCCCCGACACGACCCGGACGGAAAAACTGTTTTTT
TRBJ2-7 . once TRBV19 CASSMSIGVSRYEQYF TGTGCCAGTAGTATGTCGATAGGGGTGAGTCGCTACGAGCAGTACTTC
TRBJ1-2 . . TRBV6-5 CASSYSISGYGYTF TGTGCCAGCAGTTACTCGATTTCAGGCTATGGCTACACCTTC
TRBJ1-1 . . TRBV25-1 CASSYSSEAFF TGTGCCAGCAGCTATTCCTCGGAAGCTTTCTTT
TRBJ2-7 TRBD1 . TRBV19 CASSILSGGQGYEQYF TGTGCCAGTAGTATTTTATCGGGGGGACAGGGCTACGAGCAGTACTTC
TRBJ2-3 TRBD2 . TRBV11-2 CASRRLAGVTDTQYF TGTGCCAGCAGGAGACTAGCGGGGGTCACAGATACGCAGTATTTT
TRBJ1-5 TRBD1 . TRBV7-9 CASSPGTAPNQPQHF TGTGCCAGCAGCCCCGGGACAGCGCCCAATCAGCCCCAGCATTTT
TRBJ2-5 TRBD1 . TRBV5-6 CASSEGQGYETQYF TGTGCCAGCAGCGAGGGACAGGGGTACGAGACCCAGTACTTC
TRBJ2-3 TRBD1 . TRBV28 CASSFSTGFSDTQYF TGTGCCAGCAGTTTTTCGACAGGGTTTTCAGATACGCAGTATTTT
TRBJ2-1 . . TRBV7-9 CASSLVGGASGNEQFF TGTGCCAGCAGCTTAGTGGGTGGGGCCTCGGGGAATGAGCAGTTCTTC
TRBJ1-1 . . TRBV6-5 CAHHANTEAFF TGTGCCCACCACGCGAACACTGAAGCTTTCTTT
TRBJ2-1 . . TRBV6-6 CASSYGAFPEQFF TGTGCCAGCAGTTACGGGGCTTTCCCCGAGCAGTTCTTC
TRBJ1-2 . . TRBV6-5 CASNQGSNYGYTF TGTGCCAGCAACCAGGGATCTAACTATGGCTACACCTTC